A single sample gave rise to the 21 T cell receptor beta chains below, sequenced in a study of early T cells in non-severe SARS-CoV-2 infection. TCRdb reprocessed the 5' RACE reads via MiXCR and lists one record per CDR3 protein. The top ten clones hold over 1.1% of a sample with about 64,000 distinct CDR3 sequences, around an eighth of them seen once. Sequenced here: whole blood, sampled at baseline. These TCRs come from an adult who was a healthcare worker with PCR-confirmed SARS-CoV-2 infection or an uninfected control (not recorded which).

The V gene is TRBV24-1, the J gene TRBJ1-6; perhaps TRBD1 as D (6 bases). This CDR3 is 12 amino acids long. Looked up from germline, CDR1 is KGHDR and CDR2 is SFDVKD. V lost 4 bases and J 15 bases, leaving 12 bases between the germline ends. The CDR3 here is CATSDSGVFLHF. The CDR3 coding sequence is TGTGCCACCAGTGACTCAGGGGTTTTCCTCCACTTT.

The table lists this clonotype with many counts. The CDR3 DNA follows: TGCAGTGCCCCGTCCCCGGGAGCTGAGAACACTGAAGCTTTCTTT. Translated, it gives CSAPSPGAENTEAFF. The chain recombines TRBV20-1 with TRBJ1-1; D unresolved. The V end was cut by 6 bases, the J end by 1 base, with 18 bases between. The germline V gene has CDR1 DFQATT and CDR2 SNEGSKA (reference sequence). This CDR3 is built from 15 residues.

The chain couples TRBV20-1 to TRBJ2-1, with 8 bases matching TRBD2. Trimming took 5 bases from V and 7 from J; bases not matched to a gene: 10. Germline V gene data show CDR1 as DFQATT and CDR2 as SNEGSKA (reference sequence). The CDR3 totals 14 residues. The CDR3 nucleotides read TGCAGTGCTCCCATGTCGGGAGGGCCTAATGAGCAGTTCTTC. Encoded protein: CSAPMSGGPNEQFF.

The J gene is TRBJ2-3, the V gene TRBV20-1, with D maybe TRBD1 (6 bases). This CDR3 region has 14 residues. V was cut by 0 bases and J by 4 bases, with 11 bases left in between. Germline lookup yields CDR1 DFQATT and CDR2 SNEGSKA (reference sequence). CDR3 DNA: TGCAGTGCTAGAGAGCGTAAGGGGGCAGATACGCAGTATTTT. This translates into CSARERKGADTQYF.

This clonotype has ten or more counts. This rearrangement joins TRBV5-1 to TRBJ2-3; TRBD2 matches at 7 bases. Germline loops: CDR1 SGHRS, CDR2 YFSETQ. CDR3 length equals 14 residues. The junction had 2 bases not matched to a gene; V was cut back by 2 bases and J by 2 bases. The CDR3 coding sequence is TGCGCCAGCAGCTTTGCGGGGGTCACAGATACGCAGTATTTT. It yields the protein CASSFAGVTDTQYF.

This clonotype was observed many times. The chain links TRBV29-1 to TRBJ2-7; 12 bases are shared with TRBD1. The CDR3 spans 14 residues. Trimming took 4 bases from V and 7 from J; bases not matched to a gene: 8. In germline, CDR1 is SQVTM, CDR2 ANQGSEA. CDR3 sequence: CSVGGTGGLWEQYF. The CDR3 DNA is TGCAGCGTTGGAGGGACAGGGGGCTTGTGGGAGCAGTACTTC.

This clonotype was detected a few times. The chain has TRBV7-2 and TRBJ2-7, with D hard to call. This CDR3 contains 12 residues. V lost 2 bases and J lost 4, with 6 bases in between. The germline V gene encodes CDR1 SGHTA and CDR2 FQGNSA. The CDR3 here is CASSLTRYEQYF. DNA of the CDR3: TGTGCCAGCAGCTTAACCAGATACGAGCAGTACTTC.

This clonotype was detected a few times. The genes are TRBV11-2 and TRBJ1-1; D gene ambiguous. Germline lookup yields CDR1 SGHAT and CDR2 FQNNGV. There are 16 residues in the CDR3. V lost 1 base and J lost 1, with 13 bases in between. In DNA form, the CDR3 reads TGTGCCAGCAGCTTAGCCTTCCGAGAGTCGAACACTGAAGCTTTCTTT. It specifies CASSLAFRESNTEAFF.

V and J are TRBV7-2 and TRBJ1-5; possibly TRBD1 for D (5 bases). The germline CDR1 and CDR2 sequences are SGHTA and FQGNSA. The germline V and J ends were trimmed by 5 bases and 5 bases, with 10 bases remaining between them. CDR3 length: 13 residues. This CDR3 reads CASSRTFDQPQHF. The CDR3 nucleotides are TGTGCCAGCAGCCGGACATTTGATCAGCCCCAGCATTTT.

The chain employs TRBV6-4 and TRBJ2-3, with D possibly TRBD2 on 6 matching bases. The CDR3 totals 15 residues. Germline assignment: CDR1 MRHNA and CDR2 SNTAGT. With 8 bases removed from V and 1 base from J, the gap between germline ends came to 16 bases. CDR3 residues: CASGEGGLGTDTQYF. The CDR3 bases are TGTGCCAGCGGAGAAGGAGGGCTGGGCACAGATACGCAGTATTTT.

This clonotype was counted ten times or more. The chain is built from TRBV7-9 and TRBJ2-1; D not certain. The CDR3 has 13 residues. Germline CDR1 SEHNR, CDR2 FQNEAQ (reference sequence). V lost 6 bases to trimming and J lost 7 bases, with 13 bases between them. Written as DNA, the CDR3 is TGTGCCAGCAGAAGGCCATTGCGAAATGAGCAGTTCTTC. This translates into CASRRPLRNEQFF.

This clonotype was seen at least ten times. The chain has TRBV27 and TRBJ1-5; TRBD1 might be the D (5 bases). Trimming shortened V by 2 bases and J by 4 bases, and 6 bases separated the two germline ends. The germline V gene encodes CDR1 MNHEY and CDR2 SMNVEV (reference sequence). The CDR3 is made up of 13 amino acids. The CDR3 here is CASSLGANQPQHF. Written as DNA, the CDR3 is TGTGCCAGCAGTTTAGGGGCTAATCAGCCCCAGCATTTT.

The V and J genes are TRBV27 and TRBJ2-7; tentative D call: TRBD2 (6 bases). The CDR3 sequence is 13 residues long. Germline CDR1 is MNHEY and CDR2 is SMNVEV (reference sequence). Between the trimmed V and J ends, which lost 5 bases and 3 bases, there was a span of 11 bases. The CDR3 sequence is CASSHSSDYEQYF. In DNA form, the CDR3 reads TGTGCCAGCAGTCACTCTAGCGACTACGAGCAGTACTTC.

This clonotype was observed a few times. The chain combines TRBV28 with TRBJ2-4; 8 positions agree with TRBD1. Germline assignment: CDR1 MDHEN and CDR2 SYDVKM. The CDR3 is 16 residues long. With V trimmed by 4 bases and J by 1 base, 6 bases remained unmatched. The CDR3 loop reads CASSSGTGWAKNIQYF. The CDR3 region has the DNA TGTGCCAGCAGTTCCGGGACAGGTTGGGCCAAAAACATTCAGTACTTC.

This clonotype was recorded a few times. This rearrangement joins TRBV5-1 to TRBJ2-3; TRBD2 matches at 7 bases. CDR1 is SGHRS and CDR2 is YFSETQ in the germline V gene. The CDR3 totals 15 residues. J gave up 5 bases and V 1 base, and 7 bases lay outside the gene matches. CDR3 protein: CASSLRSGGGDTQYF. In nucleotides, the CDR3 is TGCGCCAGCAGCTTGCGGTCGGGGGGAGGAGATACGCAGTATTTT.

The genes are TRBV5-1 and TRBJ2-3; D remains ambiguous. The V gene lost 1 base and the J gene lost 2 bases, with 8 bases spanning the gap. Germline assignment: CDR1 SGHRS and CDR2 YFSETQ. CDR3 length: 14 amino acids. The CDR3 protein is CASSLSVNTDTQYF. The CDR3 DNA reads as TGCGCCAGCAGCTTGAGCGTAAACACAGATACGCAGTATTTT.

In its sample, this clonotype was seen many times. The chain combines TRBV6-2 or TRBV6-3 with TRBJ1-2; D remains ambiguous. Trimming stripped 6 bases from V and 4 bases from J, with 12 bases between. Germline V CDR1 and CDR2: MNHEY, SVGEGT. The CDR3 contains 13 residues. CDR3 amino acids: CASRPRVSYGYTF. The CDR3 nucleotides are TGTGCCAGCAGGCCTCGCGTTTCCTATGGCTACACCTTC.

V usage is TRBV6-5 and J usage is TRBJ2-7, with 9 bases lining up with TRBD1. The CDR3 has 13 amino acids. Per the germline V gene, CDR1 is MNHEY and CDR2 is SVGAGI. Unmatched junction bases numbered 6, after V lost 9 bases and J lost 3 bases. Written as DNA, the CDR3 is TGTGCCAGTCACGGACAGGGGCGCTACGAGCAGTACTTC. Translated, it gives CASHGQGRYEQYF.

This clonotype was observed at least ten times. J is TRBJ2-3 and V is TRBV24-1; D may be TRBD1 (6 bases). V lost 10 bases and J 6 bases, leaving 13 bases between the germline ends. The CDR3 has 12 residues. Germline assignment: CDR1 KGHDR and CDR2 SFDVKD. The CDR3 protein is CATAQGTDTQYF. Here the CDR3 DNA reads TGTGCCACGGCCCAGGGGACCGATACGCAGTATTTT.

This clonotype appeared a single time. This chain uses TRBV4-1 with TRBJ1-5; 9 bases fit TRBD1. Germline trimming cut 1 base from V and 6 bases from J; bases unmatched to any gene: 7. CDR1 MGHRA and CDR2 YSYEKL come from the germline V gene. The CDR3 totals 16 residues. The DNA for the CDR3 is TGCGCCAGCAGCCAAGGCGGGACAGGGATTTTTCAGCCCCAGCATTTT. Protein sequence: CASSQGGTGIFQPQHF.

This clonotype was counted at least ten times. The V and J genes are TRBV11-2 and TRBJ2-7; either TRBD1 or TRBD2 may fit D (6 bases each). V lost 4 bases and J lost 2, with 15 bases in between. There are 15 residues in the CDR3. Germline CDR1 is SGHAT and CDR2 is FQNNGV. The CDR3 nucleotides are TGTGCCAGCAGCTCCTGGAGGGGGAAAACCTACGAGCAGTACTTC. Translated, it gives CASSSWRGKTYEQYF.